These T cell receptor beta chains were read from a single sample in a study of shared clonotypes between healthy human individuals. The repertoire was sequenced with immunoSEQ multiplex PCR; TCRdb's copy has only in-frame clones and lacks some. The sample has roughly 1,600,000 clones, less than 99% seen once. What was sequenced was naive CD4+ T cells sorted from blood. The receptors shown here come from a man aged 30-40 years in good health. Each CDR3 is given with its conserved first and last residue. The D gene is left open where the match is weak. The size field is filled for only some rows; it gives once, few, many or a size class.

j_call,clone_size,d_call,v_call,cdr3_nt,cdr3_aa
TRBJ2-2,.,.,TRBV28,TGTGCCAGCAGTTTACGGGGGAACACCGGGGAGCTGTTTTTT,CASSLRGNTGELFF
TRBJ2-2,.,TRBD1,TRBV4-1,TGCGCCAGCAGCCAGACAGGGAGTCGTTCCACCGGGGAGCTGTTTTTT,CASSQTGSRSTGELFF
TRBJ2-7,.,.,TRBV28,TGTGCCAGCAGTTCCCCGGGGGGCCCCTCCTACGAGCAGTACTTC,CASSSPGGPSYEQYF
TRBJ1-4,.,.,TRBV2,TGTGCCAGCAGGGTATCCTCGGGACCTGTATATGAAAAACTGTTTTTT,CASRVSSGPVYEKLFF
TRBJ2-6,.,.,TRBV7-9,TGTGCCAGCAGCCCCCGGGAAGCAATCTCTGGGGCCAACGTCCTGACTTTC,CASSPREAISGANVLTF
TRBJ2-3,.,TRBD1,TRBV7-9,TGTGCCAGCAGCTTAGGGGGACAGGGGTCGGATACGCAGTATTTT,CASSLGGQGSDTQYF
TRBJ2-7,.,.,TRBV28,TGTGCCAGCGGGGTAGGGGGACGGACCTCCTACGAGCAGTACTTC,CASGVGGRTSYEQYF
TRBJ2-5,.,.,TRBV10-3,TGTGCCATCAGGCAGGGGAGGGGATTACAAGAGACCCAGTACTTC,CAIRQGRGLQETQYF
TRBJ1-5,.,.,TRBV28,TGTGCCAGCAGATCCGCGCGGAGCAATCAGCCCCAGCATTTT,CASRSARSNQPQHF
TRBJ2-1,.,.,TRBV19,TGTGCCAGTAGTATAGGGGGAGATGAGCAGTTCTTC,CASSIGGDEQFF
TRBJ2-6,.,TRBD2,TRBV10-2,TGCGCCAGCAGTGTTGGACTAGCGGGAGCCCCTGGGGCCAACGTCCTGACTTTC,CASSVGLAGAPGANVLTF
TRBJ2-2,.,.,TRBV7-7,TGTGCTAGCAGCTCCGGGACTGTTTTCCGCGGGGAGCTGTTTTTT,CASSSGTVFRGELFF
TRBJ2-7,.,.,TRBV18,TGTGCCAGCTCCCCAATCCCAAGCGGCTACGAGCAGTACTTC,CASSPIPSGYEQYF
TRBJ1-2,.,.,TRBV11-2,TGTGCCAGCAGCTCACGACAGTACAATCACTATGGCTACACCTTC,CASSSRQYNHYGYTF
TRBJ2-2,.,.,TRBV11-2,TGTGCCAGCAGTGGAGGCCGGGAGCTGTTTTTT,CASSGGRELFF
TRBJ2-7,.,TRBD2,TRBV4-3,TGCGCCAGCAGCCAAGAGACTAGCGGGAGTGGCTCCTACGAGCAGTACTTC,CASSQETSGSGSYEQYF
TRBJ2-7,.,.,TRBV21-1,TGTGCCAGCAGCATGGGGAGACAGCCATACTCCTACGAGCAGTACTTC,CASSMGRQPYSYEQYF
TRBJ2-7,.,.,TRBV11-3,TGTGCCAGCAGCAGAGGGACCTCCTACGGGGAGTACTTC,CASSRGTSYGEYF
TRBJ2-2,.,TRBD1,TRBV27,TGTGCCAGCAGGGCACAGGGGGCGCGGGGCACCGGGGAGCTGTTTTTT,CASRAQGARGTGELFF
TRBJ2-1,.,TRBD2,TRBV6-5,TGTGCCAGCAGCGGACTAGCGGGAGGGCCTGGTGAGCAGTTCTTC,CASSGLAGGPGEQFF
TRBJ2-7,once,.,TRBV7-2,TGTGCCAGCAGCCCTCAGGGTGGTCCGGGCATGGGAGACGAGCAGTACTTC,CASSPQGGPGMGDEQYF
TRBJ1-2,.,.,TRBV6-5,TGTGCCAGCAGTTACAGAGCCGTGGATGGCTACACCTTC,CASSYRAVDGYTF